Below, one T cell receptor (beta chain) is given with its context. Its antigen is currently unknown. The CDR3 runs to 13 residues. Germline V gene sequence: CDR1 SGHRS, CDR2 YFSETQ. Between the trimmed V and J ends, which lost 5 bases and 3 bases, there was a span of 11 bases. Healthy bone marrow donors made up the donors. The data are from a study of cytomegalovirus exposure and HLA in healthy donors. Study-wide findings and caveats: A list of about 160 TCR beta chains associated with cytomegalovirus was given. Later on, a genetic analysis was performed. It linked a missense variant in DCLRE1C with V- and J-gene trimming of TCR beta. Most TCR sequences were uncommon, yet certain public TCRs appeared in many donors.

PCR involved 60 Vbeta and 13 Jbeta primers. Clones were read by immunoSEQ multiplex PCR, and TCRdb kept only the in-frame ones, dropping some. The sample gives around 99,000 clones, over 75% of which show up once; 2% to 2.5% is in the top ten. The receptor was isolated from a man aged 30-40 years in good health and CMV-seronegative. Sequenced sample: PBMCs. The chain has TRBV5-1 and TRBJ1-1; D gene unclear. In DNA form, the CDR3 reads TGCGCCAGCAGTCCTGACACTTACACTGAAGCTTTCTTT. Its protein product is CASSPDTYTEAFF.